These 9 T cell receptor beta chains came from one sample sequenced in a study of shared clonotypes between healthy human individuals. Naive CD8 cells comprised CD45RO-negative, CCR7-positively selected cells, excluding terminally differentiated effector memory CD45RA+ cells. Sequenced by immunoSEQ multiplex PCR; TCRdb stores in-frame clones only, minus some. The repertoire holds about 600,000 clones, with just under 97% as singletons. The specimen sequenced was naive CD8+ T cells sorted from blood. Receptors originate from a woman aged 25 to 39 in good health.

The CDR3 nucleotides are TGTGCCAGCAGTTTATCAGGTCGGGCAGGATCTAATGAAAAACTGTTTTTT. It translates to CASSLSGRAGSNEKLFF. This chain uses TRBV27 with TRBJ1-4; D is unclear. Between the trimmed V and J ends, which lost 0 bases and 3 bases, there was a span of 14 bases. Germline values: CDR1 MNHEY, CDR2 SMNVEV (reference sequence). The CDR3 runs 17 residues.

J is TRBJ2-2 and V is TRBV6-5; D may be TRBD2 (5 bases). This CDR3 has 15 residues. V lost 7 bases, J lost 2 bases, and 14 bases lay in between. Germline CDR1 MNHEY, CDR2 SVGAGI. As DNA, the CDR3 is TGTGCCAGCAACACCGGGAACCTAAACACCGGGGAGCTGTTTTTT. This codes for CASNTGNLNTGELFF.

The chain carries TRBV28 and TRBJ2-7; a weak D match, TRBD1 (5 bases). V lost 3 bases, J lost 2 bases, and 11 bases lay in between. The germline CDR1 and CDR2 sequences are MDHEN and SYDVKM. CDR3 length: 14 residues. CDR3 sequence: CASSLTDFTYEQYF. In nucleotides, the CDR3 is TGTGCCAGCAGTTTGACAGACTTCACCTACGAGCAGTACTTC.

This clone occurred once. This CDR3 reads CASSRGGADTQYF. The CDR3 DNA is TGTGCCAGCAGTCGGGGGGGCGCAGATACGCAGTATTTT. The V call is TRBV13, the J call TRBJ2-3; 8 positions agree with TRBD2. Trimming at V came to 6 bases and at J to 4 bases, leaving 3 bases not matched to a gene. The V gene's germline CDR1 is PRHDT and CDR2 FYEKMQ (reference sequence). The CDR3 is 13 amino acids.

The chain carries TRBV5-1 and TRBJ2-5; no clear D gene. This CDR3 is 13 amino acids long. CDR1 is SGHRS and CDR2 is YFSETQ in the germline V gene. V lost 4 bases and J 2 bases, leaving 9 bases between the germline ends. This CDR3 reads CASSHEMQETQYF. The CDR3 bases are TGCGCCAGCAGCCACGAGATGCAAGAGACCCAGTACTTC.

The J gene is TRBJ2-7, the V gene TRBV28; 8 positions agree with TRBD1. The V segment lost 7 bases and the J segment 3 bases; nucleotides outside the gene matches: 5. The CDR3 totals 13 residues. The germline CDR1 and CDR2 sequences are MDHEN and SYDVKM. Written as DNA, the CDR3 is TGTGCCAGCAACGGACAGGGATACTACGAGCAGTACTTC. This sequence encodes CASNGQGYYEQYF.

This sequence joins TRBV21-1 and TRBJ2-7; the table's TRBD1 call for D was not verified on the DNA. TRBV21-1 is a recognized pseudogene. The CDR3 runs 21 residues. The CDR3 sequence is CASSKVICVGQGRTPPYEQYF. DNA of the CDR3: TGTGCCAGCAGCAAAGTAATTTGTGTCGGACAGGGGAGAACCCCACCCTACGAGCAGTACTTC.

Worth noting for this clone: This specimen includes other DNA sequences encoding the same CDR3. The chain is built from TRBV19 and TRBJ1-2, with 8 bases fitting TRBD1. Germline V lookup: CDR1 LNHDA, CDR2 SQIVND (reference sequence). The junction had 8 bases not matched to a gene; V was cut back by 0 bases and J by 2 bases. CDR3 length: 17 residues. The DNA of the CDR3 is TGTGCCAGTAGTATAGATGCCTCCGGACAGGGAAACTATGGCTACACCTTC. As protein: CASSIDASGQGNYGYTF.

The chain links TRBV7-9 to TRBJ2-7, with TRBD1 matching over 7 bases. Germline CDR1 SEHNR, CDR2 FQNEAQ (reference sequence). This CDR3 is 15 amino acids long. The V gene end was trimmed by 2 bases and the J gene end by 2 bases; junction bases not matched to a gene: 6. The CDR3 protein is CASSLPKQGPYEQYF. The CDR3 nucleotides read TGTGCCAGCAGCTTACCCAAACAGGGGCCCTACGAGCAGTACTTC.